This T cell receptor beta chain was captured in a study of human T cells and chemical hapten exposure (dated by TCRdb to the early 2020s). Broadly, across the study: For sensitization, 2% DPC in acetone was applied to a roughly 2 cm by roughly 2 cm area of upper inner arm skin. Weekly therapeutic DPC doses were additionally applied to the scalp of patients throughout the roughly 23-week study period. Patch testing was done on the upper back using Finn chambers containing 0.01% DPC, and results were scored after 6 days according to International Contact Dermatitis Research Group standards. The patient cohort, mostly female, included alopecia areata with under or over 50% scalp involvement, alopecia totalis and alopecia universalis. Libraries were pooled for sequencing, and variation in per-sample TCR yields was attributed mainly to small differences in library volumes within the pool. This study followed changes in the peripheral blood TCR repertoire in vivo during primary and secondary sensitization of alopecia patients to the hapten diphenylcyclopropenone (DPC). Blood was sampled from patients pre-sensitization (week 0) and at 2, 6 and about 24 weeks after DPC sensitization. Blood for TCR sequencing was provided by twenty-nine alopecia patients at one to four time points (pre-sensitization, 2, 6 and 24 weeks).

This sample's time point label indicates: patch test 1, 2 weeks after DPC sensitization. The sample's treatment or condition label, in plain terms: therapeutic diphenylcyclopropenone sensitization with weekly scalp DPC. At each patch-test visit, blood was drawn before the patch test was applied. Patients were considered eligible if aged 18 to 70, diagnosed with alopecia and deemed suitable for DPC therapy, and patients were excluded if pregnant. Unfractionated whole blood was collected in Tempus Blood RNA tubes, and total RNA was extracted from that blood. Reading the germline V gene gives CDR1 SQVTM and CDR2 ANQGSEA. From the cysteine through the phenylalanine, the CDR3 covers 15 amino acids. CDR3 DNA is the only sequence kept; it has 45 bases, read in frame from the first base. V lost 4 bases and J lost 7 bases, and the count of bases not matched to a germline gene is 12. The research as a whole found: Expanded TCRs formed significantly more large CDR3 similarity clusters than pre-sensitization or healthy control sets, consistent with antigen-driven responses. A positive correlation was found between the number of PT1 expanded TCRs and patch test score, with significance reached at thresholds 8, 16 and 32 but not 4. DPC sensitization did not change how many TCRs were above 1 in 1000 frequency, and no evidence was found of alterations in global repertoire structure. After repeated subsampling, changes were observed in the strength of the expansion versus patch-test correlation and in the threshold at which the correlation became significant. Because every patient had alopecia, a presumed autoimmune disease, the patients' immune response might differ from that of healthy individuals.

Receptors were amplified or captured by RACE. Sequencing relied on a NextSeq 500. During library preparation, unique molecular identifiers were attached to individual cDNA molecules so that TCRs could be counted in a quantitative, reproducible way. Each blood RNA sample was used to sequence both TCR alpha and TCR beta chains. The paper's data handling went like this. A median of roughly 99,000 TCRs per sample was observed, with a range of 23,224 to 690,600. V, J and CDR3 annotation of the TCR reads was performed with the Decombinator software suite. To make PS versus PT1 abundance plots, every sample was subsampled to the same number of TCRs (28,000). TCRs were defined as expanded if absent before sensitization and observed at least eight times at the 2-week time point. TCRdb redid the processing of the public reads, applying fastp at Q25 and MiXCR, and retained in-frame beta chains. A single entry per CDR3 protein holds the most common genes and DNA from its merged rows. It is TCRdb's table, rather than the study itself, that gives the V and J calls and clone size. The sample table holds fewer than 400,000 distinct CDR3 sequences, of which approximately 6.3% were seen once. About 8% of the sample is in the top ten clones.

The sample holds many counts of this clonotype. This clone's antigen is unknown. Base qualities were left out, and no much larger clone turns up one base away. The chain couples TRBV29-1 to TRBJ2-2; the junction holds 7 bases that match TRBD1. The receptor was isolated from a woman between 18 and 29 years old with alopecia areata. Some clones in this sample may be carry-over from other donors' samples. The sample here was whole blood, taken in connection with sensitization to the hapten diphenylcyclopropenone (DPC). The nucleotide sequence reads as follows: TGCAGCGTTGCCTCGACAGGGCACTTTGGCGGGGAGCTGTTTTTT. Its coded protein is CSVASTGHFGGELFF.